The 21 T cell receptor beta chains given below trace back to one sample, sequenced in a study of blood T cell repertoires in COVID-19. TCRdb's table, derived via immunoSEQ multiplex PCR, lists solely in-frame clones and lacks some. The table shows about 190,000 clones, with about 85% occurring only once. Sequenced input: PBMCs or T cells enriched from blood (not recorded which). The receptors stem from a woman aged 35 to 49 in a cohort exposed to, infected with or recovered from COVID-19 (not recorded which).

V usage is TRBV13 and J usage is TRBJ2-1; tentatively, D is TRBD2 (5 bases). The V end lost 0 bases, the J end lost 8 bases, and 14 bases lay between the germline ends. Germline values: CDR1 PRHDT, CDR2 FYEKMQ (reference sequence). This CDR3 is built from 15 residues. The CDR3 is CASSLGGLAVDEQFF. The CDR3 DNA is TGTGCCAGCAGCTTAGGAGGCCTAGCAGTAGATGAGCAGTTCTTC.

The chain has TRBV7-8 and TRBJ1-2, with 7 bases lining up with TRBD1. The V and J ends lost 5 bases and 3 bases, in that order; junction bases with no gene match: 9. CDR3 length equals 15 residues. CDR1 and CDR2 (germline): SGHVS, FQNEAQ. The CDR3 sequence is CASSPARGIDYGYTF. CDR3 coding DNA: TGTGCCAGCAGCCCCGCCAGGGGGATTGACTATGGCTACACCTTC. Combining the CDR3 with reference TRBV7-8 and TRBJ1-2 gives the whole variable domain GAGVSQSPRYKVAKRGQDVALRCDPISGHVSLFWYQQALGQGPEFLTYFQNEAQLDKSGLPSDRFFAERPEGSVSTLKIQRTQQEDSAVYLCASSPARGIDYGYTFGSGTRLTVV.

J is TRBJ1-2 and V is TRBV27, with D perhaps matching TRBD1 (6 bases). The length of the CDR3 is 14 residues. Germline V gene data show CDR1 as MNHEY and CDR2 as SMNVEV (reference sequence). V lost 6 bases to trimming and J lost 4 bases, with 15 bases between them. CDR3 protein: CASRVQQGSYGYTF. As DNA, the CDR3 is TGTGCCAGCAGAGTCCAACAGGGATCCTATGGCTACACCTTC.

The chain recombines TRBV27 with TRBJ1-6; D may be TRBD1 (5 bases). Per the germline V gene, CDR1 is MNHEY and CDR2 is SMNVEV (reference sequence). The CDR3 is 16 residues long. The germline V and J ends were trimmed by 4 bases and 6 bases, with 16 bases remaining between them. As DNA, the CDR3 is TGTGCCAGCAGTTCCCGGGGGGTGGGGGTTAATTCACCCCTCCACTTT. The encoded protein is CASSSRGVGVNSPLHF.

The rearrangement links TRBV9 to TRBJ2-7; 8 nucleotides align to TRBD2. Germline V gene lookup returns CDR1 SGDLS and CDR2 YYNGEE. The CDR3 has 15 residues. Trimming at V came to 0 bases and at J to 6 bases, leaving 8 bases not matched to a gene. CDR3 loop: CASSVGNSGASEQYF. The CDR3 DNA sequence: TGTGCCAGCAGCGTAGGTAATAGCGGGGCGAGCGAGCAGTACTTC. Full variable domain (outside the CDR3, taken from reference TRBV9 and TRBJ2-7): DSGVTQTPKHLITATGQRVTLRCSPRSGDLSVYWYQQSLDQGLQFLIQYYNGEERAKGNILERFSAQQFPDLHSELNLSSLELGDSALYFCASSVGNSGASEQYFGPGTRLTVT.

The chain is built from TRBV11-3 and TRBJ2-7; 8 positions agree with TRBD1. This CDR3 is 17 amino acids long. V trimming: 5 bases; J trimming: 2 bases; junction bases outside the gene matches: 14. The germline V gene has CDR1 SGHNT and CDR2 YENEEA. CDR3 coding DNA: TGTGCCAGCAGCAAACTTCCCGGGACAGGTTCCACCTACGAGCAGTACTTC. Residues: CASSKLPGTGSTYEQYF.

The V call is TRBV7-2, the J call TRBJ2-3; TRBD2 agrees at 7 bases. The junction had 6 bases not matched to a gene; V was cut back by 4 bases and J by 2 bases. Germline V gene data show CDR1 as SGHTA and CDR2 as FQGNSA. The CDR3 is 15 amino acids. The CDR3 bases are TGTGCCAGCAGCTACCGGGACTATCCCACAGATACGCAGTATTTT. Translation gives CASSYRDYPTDTQYF.

This sequence joins TRBV28 and TRBJ2-1; TRBD1 agrees at 7 bases. V dropped 3 bases and J dropped 8; count of bases not matched to a gene: 16. This CDR3 has 17 amino acids. Germline V gene data show CDR1 as MDHEN and CDR2 as SYDVKM. CDR3 residues: CASSLPGQSRGMDEQFF. For the CDR3, the DNA is TGTGCCAGCAGTTTGCCCGGTCAGTCCAGGGGGATGGATGAGCAGTTCTTC.

The V call is TRBV9, the J call TRBJ1-6; D gene ambiguous. This CDR3 is built from 13 residues. Trimming shortened V by 5 bases and J by 10 bases, and 13 bases separated the two germline ends. CDR1 and CDR2 (germline): SGDLS, YYNGEE. Here the CDR3 reads CASSWQAGSPLHF. The CDR3 DNA reads as TGTGCCAGCAGTTGGCAGGCAGGATCACCCCTCCACTTT.

The CDR3, as DNA: TGCGCCAGCAGCTTGGCTGGGGGCGCTTCCTATGGCTACACCTTC. Translation gives CASSLAGGASYGYTF. The chain is built from TRBV5-1 and TRBJ1-2; possibly TRBD1 for D (6 bases). This CDR3 is 15 amino acids long. Germline V gene lookup returns CDR1 SGHRS and CDR2 YFSETQ. V lost 0 bases and J 4 bases, leaving 13 bases between the germline ends.

The chain is built from TRBV9 and TRBJ2-7; 9 bases align to TRBD1. Trimming cost V 3 bases and J 1 base; bases outside gene matches: 5. The CDR3 spans 15 residues. The germline V gene has CDR1 SGDLS and CDR2 YYNGEE. The CDR3 loop reads CASSEGQGISYEQYF. DNA of the CDR3: TGTGCCAGCAGCGAGGGACAGGGAATATCCTACGAGCAGTACTTC.

The chain couples TRBV5-6 to TRBJ1-5; D uncertain. Per germline, CDR1 SGHDT and CDR2 YYEEEE. The CDR3 has 13 amino acids. Trimming left V 4 bases short and J 9 bases short, with 14 bases between. The CDR3: CASSPTLGGPQHF. The CDR3 DNA is TGTGCCAGCAGCCCGACACTGGGAGGGCCCCAGCATTTT.

A word on this clone: The sample carries other DNA sequences with the same CDR3. V usage is TRBV9 and J usage is TRBJ1-5; tentative D call: TRBD1 (5 bases). The ends were cut back, 0 bases at V and 4 bases at J, with 8 bases in the middle. This CDR3 has 14 amino acids. CDR1 is SGDLS, CDR2 YYNGEE, per germline. CDR3 residues: CASSVGGGNQPQHF. CDR3 bases: TGTGCCAGCAGCGTAGGCGGGGGAAATCAGCCCCAGCATTTT.

V gene TRBV27 combines with J gene TRBJ2-5; TRBD2 matches 9 bases. This CDR3 region has 17 residues. With V trimmed by 0 bases and J by 5 bases, 10 bases remained unmatched. CDR1 is MNHEY, CDR2 SMNVEV, per germline (reference sequence). The CDR3 is CASSLSLPSGDGETQYF. The CDR3 bases are TGTGCCAGCAGTTTATCGCTTCCTAGCGGGGACGGGGAGACCCAGTACTTC.

The chain uses TRBV4-2 and TRBJ2-1, with 11 bases matching TRBD2. The CDR3 consists of 19 residues. The V gene end was trimmed by 1 base and the J gene end by 0 bases; junction bases not matched to a gene: 8. The germline V gene has CDR1 LGHNA and CDR2 YNFKEQ. CDR3 sequence: CASSQGVAGGVSSYNEQFF. The CDR3 DNA reads TGTGCCAGCAGCCAAGGCGTAGCGGGAGGGGTGAGCTCCTACAATGAGCAGTTCTTC.

The chain carries TRBV7-2 and TRBJ2-7, with D perhaps TRBD1 (6 bases). Germline V CDR1 and CDR2: SGHTA, FQGNSA. The CDR3 length is 15 residues. Trimming stripped 8 bases from V and 3 bases from J, with 20 bases between. Here the CDR3 reads CASGTFSTGNYEQYF. The CDR3 DNA follows: TGTGCCAGCGGTACCTTTTCGACAGGTAACTACGAGCAGTACTTC.

The J gene is TRBJ1-1, the V gene TRBV4-1, with 12 bases lining up with TRBD1. Losses at the gene ends were 0 bases for V and 3 bases for J; bases not matched to a gene: 8. Germline lookup yields CDR1 MGHRA and CDR2 YSYEKL. The CDR3 totals 18 residues. This chain's CDR3 is CASSQDRGQGAGYTEAFF. CDR3 DNA: TGCGCCAGCAGCCAAGATAGGGGACAGGGGGCCGGGTACACTGAAGCTTTCTTT.

This clone was found once. This rearrangement joins TRBV27 to TRBJ2-7, with 13 bases lining up with TRBD2. Germline V CDR1 and CDR2: MNHEY, SMNVEV (reference sequence). Unmatched junction bases numbered 6, after V lost 5 bases and J lost 2 bases. The CDR3 consists of 16 residues. The CDR3 here is CASSTSTSGGAYEQYF. CDR3 in DNA: TGTGCCAGCAGTACAAGCACTAGCGGGGGGGCCTACGAGCAGTACTTC.

This chain joins TRBV21-1 and TRBJ2-1; TRBD2, the table's D call, was not compared with the DNA. TRBV21-1 is assigned pseudogene status. The CDR3 totals 20 residues. The CDR3 DNA sequence: TGTGCCAGCAGCAAAGGGGGCCGCCGAGATATAGCGGGGGCGGGCAATGAGCAGTTCTTC. It yields the protein CASSKGGRRDIAGAGNEQFF.

The DNA of the CDR3 is TGTGCCATTGCAGACCCCGGGACACACTCCTACGAGCAGTACTTC. The encoded protein is CAIADPGTHSYEQYF. V and J are TRBV10-3 and TRBJ2-7; TRBD1 might be the D (6 bases). Between the trimmed V and J ends, which lost 9 bases and 0 bases, there was a span of 18 bases. This CDR3 comprises 15 residues. Germline V gene data show CDR1 as ENHRY and CDR2 as SYGVKD.

V usage is TRBV5-4 and J usage is TRBJ1-6; D uncertain. The V gene lost 4 bases and the J gene lost 8 bases, with 16 bases spanning the gap. Germline V gene lookup returns CDR1 SGHNT and CDR2 YYREEE (reference sequence). The CDR3 loop spans 15 amino acids. CDR3 sequence: CASSLAYRVDSPLHF. The CDR3 DNA reads as TGTGCCAGCAGCCTCGCCTACCGGGTTGATTCACCCCTCCACTTT. The entire variable domain, with the rest obtained from reference TRBV5-4 and TRBJ1-6, is as follows: ETGVTQSPTHLIKTRGQQVTLRCSSQSGHNTVSWYQQALGQGPQFIFQYYREEENGRGNFPPRFSGLQFPNYSSELNVNALELDDSALYLCASSLAYRVDSPLHFGNGTRLTVT.